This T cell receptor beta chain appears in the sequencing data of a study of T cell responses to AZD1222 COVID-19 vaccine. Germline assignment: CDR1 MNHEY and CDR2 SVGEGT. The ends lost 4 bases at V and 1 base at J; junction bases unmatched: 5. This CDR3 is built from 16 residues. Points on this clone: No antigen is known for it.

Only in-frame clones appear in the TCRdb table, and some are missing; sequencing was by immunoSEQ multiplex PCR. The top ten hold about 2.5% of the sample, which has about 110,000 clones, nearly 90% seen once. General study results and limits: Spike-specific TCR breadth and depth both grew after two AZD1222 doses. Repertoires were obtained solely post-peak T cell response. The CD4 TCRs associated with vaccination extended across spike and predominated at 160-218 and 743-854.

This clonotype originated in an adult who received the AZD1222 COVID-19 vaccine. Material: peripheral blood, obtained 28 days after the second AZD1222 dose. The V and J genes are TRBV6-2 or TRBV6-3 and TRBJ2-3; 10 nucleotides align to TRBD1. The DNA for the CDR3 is TGTGCCAGCAGTTCGGACAGGGGGTACGGCACAGATACGCAGTATTTT. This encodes CASSSDRGYGTDTQYF.